Listed below are T cell receptor beta chains from one sample, sequenced in a study of T cells in Graves' hyperthyroidism and ophthalmopathy. TCRdb passed the multiplex PCR reads through MiXCR, listing each CDR3 protein once. The repertoire has roughly 570,000 distinct CDR3 sequences, approximately 14% of them found once; the top ten carry 6.5% to 8%. The specimen sequenced was blood. Receptor source: a woman aged 30 to 39 with Graves' hyperthyroidism. The CDR3 runs from the conserved cysteine through the conserved F or W. A D gene is named only where the DNA matches it firmly. Some rows mark clone size as missing; the rest say once, few, many or name a class of expanded clone.

D gene	V gene	J gene	clone size	CDR3 protein	CDR3 DNA
-	TRBV6-1	TRBJ2-5	many	CASRVLETQYF	TGTGCCAGCAGAGTTTTGGAGACCCAGTACTTC
TRBD1	TRBV20-1	TRBJ2-5	many	CSARVGDRGFQETQYF	TGCAGTGCTAGAGTAGGGGACAGGGGGTTTCAAGAGACCCAGTACTTC
-	TRBV7-9	TRBJ2-6	-	CASSRTGSQSDSGANVLTF	TGTGCCAGCAGTCGTACAGGTTCCCAGTCAGACTCTGGGGCCAACGTCCTGACTTTC
TRBD2	TRBV18	TRBJ2-7	many	CASSPPVRTSAYEQYF	TGTGCCAGCTCACCACCGGTTCGGACTAGCGCCTACGAGCAGTACTTC
-	TRBV5-1	TRBJ2-1	many	CASRDGRELYNEQFF	TGCGCCAGCAGGGACGGCCGGGAGCTCTACAATGAGCAGTTCTTC
-	TRBV10-3	TRBJ2-2	many	CAITSGWNTGELFF	TGTGCCATCACCAGCGGGTGGAACACCGGGGAGCTGTTTTTT
TRBD2	TRBV20-1	TRBJ2-1	few	CSANPQREWGEQFF	TGCAGTGCTAACCCCCAGCGGGAGTGGGGTGAGCAGTTCTTC
-	TRBV30	TRBJ2-7	many	CAWDKQVAYEQYF	TGTGCCTGGGACAAACAGGTAGCCTACGAGCAGTACTTC
TRBD1	TRBV20-1	TRBJ2-3	few	CSARRTGVVRDTQYF	TGCAGTGCTAGGCGGACAGGGGTGGTGAGAGATACGCAGTATTTT
TRBD1	TRBV25-1	TRBJ1-2	-	CASRPGQGYGYGYTF	TGTGCCAGCAGACCGGGACAGGGGTACGGCTATGGCTACACCTTC
-	TRBV7-9	TRBJ2-2	many	CASTDRGNTGELFF	TGTGCCAGCACCGATAGGGGGAACACCGGGGAGCTGTTTTTT
TRBD1	TRBV19	TRBJ2-1	-	CATGDSLYNEQFF	TGTGCCACTGGGGACAGTTTATACAATGAGCAGTTCTTC
-	TRBV28	TRBJ1-1	many	CASSLYPEVGANTEAFF	TGTGCCAGCAGTTTATACCCTGAGGTGGGGGCGAACACTGAAGCTTTCTTT
-	TRBV18	TRBJ2-1	many	CASSSLPGDNEQFF	TGTGCCAGCTCATCCCTGCCCGGGGACAATGAGCAGTTCTTC
-	TRBV11-2	TRBJ1-3	many	CASSSWGTEGNTIYF	TGTGCCAGCAGCTCCTGGGGGACTGAAGGAAACACCATATATTTT
-	TRBV7-2	TRBJ2-5	many	CASSLRRSGTEETQYF	TGTGCCAGCAGCTTAAGGCGTTCCGGGACTGAAGAGACCCAGTACTTC
TRBD1	TRBV6-5	TRBJ1-1	-	CASSYTGTGYEAFF	TGTGCCAGCAGTTACACTGGGACAGGGTATGAAGCTTTCTTT
TRBD1	TRBV18	TRBJ2-1	many	CASSPPLASGGNEQFF	TGTGCCAGCTCACCACCTTTGGCTTCAGGGGGAAATGAGCAGTTCTTC
-	TRBV9	TRBJ2-7	many	CASRITGRYEQYF	TGTGCCAGCAGAATAACAGGGCGGTACGAGCAGTACTTC
TRBD2	TRBV7-9	TRBJ2-2	many	CAAARVPQREANTGELFF	TGTGCCGCCGCACGTGTACCCCAGCGGGAGGCGAACACCGGGGAGCTGTTTTTT
-	TRBV29-1	TRBJ2-3	many	CSVARGNTDTQYF	TGCAGCGTTGCTCGGGGGAACACAGATACGCAGTATTTT
-	TRBV30	TRBJ1-1	many	CAWSVSDEDTEAFF	TGTGCCTGGAGTGTAAGTGACGAGGATACTGAAGCTTTCTTT
-	TRBV6-1	TRBJ2-2	few	CASSEGQNTGELFF	TGTGCCAGCAGTGAAGGACAGAACACCGGGGAGCTGTTTTTT
TRBD1	TRBV28	TRBJ1-5	-	CASTVDRGLFPQHF	TGTGCCAGCACCGTGGACAGGGGGTTGTTCCCCCAGCATTTT
-	TRBV6-5	TRBJ1-2	-	CASSYSPGWGYTF	TGTGCCAGCAGTTACTCCCCAGGTTGGGGCTACACCTTC
-	TRBV28	TRBJ2-1	many	CASWGSSYNEQFF	TGTGCCAGCTGGGGATCCTCCTACAATGAGCAGTTCTTC
-	TRBV19	TRBJ2-2	-	CASERITNTGELFF	TGTGCCAGCGAACGGATAACGAACACCGGGGAGCTGTTTTTT
TRBD1	TRBV6-1	TRBJ1-2	-	CASTLGQPSYGYTF	TGTGCCAGCACCCTGGGACAGCCCAGCTATGGCTACACCTTC
TRBD2	TRBV9	TRBJ2-1	-	CASSGGLAPYNEQFF	TGTGCCAGCAGCGGGGGACTAGCGCCATACAATGAGCAGTTCTTC
-	TRBV5-1	TRBJ2-2	many	CASSSLGVGSTGELFF	TGCGCCAGCAGCTCGCTGGGGGTCGGCTCCACCGGGGAGCTGTTTTTT
-	TRBV27	TRBJ1-1	many	CASSLKAEGTEAFF	TGTGCCAGCAGTTTAAAGGCTGAGGGAACTGAAGCTTTCTTT
-	TRBV7-9	TRBJ2-7	many	CASSLTASSMEQYF	TGTGCCAGCAGCTTAACAGCCAGTTCTATGGAGCAGTACTTC
-	TRBV28	TRBJ2-4	many	CASSPPQGDKNIQYF	TGTGCCAGCAGCCCACCACAGGGAGACAAAAACATTCAGTACTTC
-	TRBV11-2	TRBJ2-2	many	CASSRGSGAGTGELFF	TGTGCCAGCAGTCGCGGCTCGGGTGCGGGAACCGGGGAGCTGTTTTTT
TRBD2	TRBV19	TRBJ2-1	few	CASSMEPLAGGPNEQFF	TGTGCCAGTAGTATGGAGCCCCTAGCGGGAGGGCCAAATGAGCAGTTCTTC
-	TRBV3-1	TRBJ2-7	many	CASSHPGQFYEQYF	TGTGCCAGCAGCCACCCGGGACAATTCTACGAGCAGTACTTC
-	TRBV10-1	TRBJ2-7	few	CASSPMPSYEQYF	TGCGCCAGCAGTCCGATGCCCTCCTACGAGCAGTACTTC
-	TRBV30	TRBJ2-1	many	CAWSRNEQFF	TGTGCCTGGAGTAGAAATGAGCAGTTCTTC
-	TRBV5-5	TRBJ2-1	many	CASSLGLRSSDYNEQFF	TGTGCCAGCAGCTTGGGGCTTCGATCTAGCGACTACAATGAGCAGTTCTTC
-	TRBV6-1	TRBJ1-2	many	CASSEGPANYGYTF	TGTGCCAGCAGTGAAGGGCCGGCTAACTATGGCTACACCTTC
TRBD1	TRBV20-1	TRBJ2-7	many	CRPRDRVTYEQYF	TGCAGACCCCGGGACAGGGTCACCTACGAGCAGTACTTC
-	TRBV19	TRBJ2-3	many	CASSMVPPEYTDTQYF	TGTGCCAGTAGTATGGTCCCGCCGGAATACACAGATACGCAGTATTTT
-	TRBV6-2/TRBV6-3	TRBJ2-1	many	CASSQGGSGYNEQFF	TGTGCCAGCAGCCAGGGGGGTTCGGGATACAATGAGCAGTTCTTC
-	TRBV18	TRBJ2-1	-	CASSPLSATSHPNEQFF	TGTGCCAGCTCACCACTAAGTGCGACTAGTCATCCAAATGAGCAGTTCTTC
-	TRBV6-1	TRBJ2-7	many	CASSDGPRLYEQYF	TGTGCCAGCAGTGACGGTCCGAGGCTCTACGAGCAGTACTTC
-	TRBV7-9	TRBJ2-3	many	CASSLRPVSTDTQYF	TGTGCCAGCAGCCTAAGACCGGTGAGCACAGATACGCAGTATTTT
-	TRBV6-5	TRBJ2-5	many	CASSYSGRETQYF	TGTGCCAGCAGTTACTCTGGCAGAGAGACCCAGTACTTC
-	TRBV9	TRBJ2-3	-	CASSVALGPKSGTDTQYF	TGTGCCAGCAGCGTTGCGTTGGGCCCCAAGAGTGGGACAGATACGCAGTATTTT
-	TRBV7-2	TRBJ2-3	many	CASSPRSGTTDTQYF	TGTGCCAGCAGCCCGCGTAGCGGCACCACAGATACGCAGTATTTT
TRBD1	TRBV7-3	TRBJ1-2	-	CASAPGTGYGYTF	TGTGCCAGCGCCCCTGGGACAGGCTATGGCTACACCTTC
TRBD1	TRBV6-6	TRBJ2-1	-	CASSYRQDRGYNEQFF	TGTGCCAGCAGTTACCGCCAGGACAGGGGATACAATGAGCAGTTCTTC
-	TRBV7-8	TRBJ2-1	many	CASSQTWASYNEQFF	TGTGCCAGCAGCCAAACGTGGGCCTCCTACAATGAGCAGTTCTTC
TRBD2	TRBV5-5	TRBJ2-1	-	CASSSRGTSANNEQFF	TGTGCCAGCAGCTCTAGAGGGACTAGCGCAAACAATGAGCAGTTCTTC